This TCR beta chain was recovered during a study of blood T cells in healthy people across ages (dated by TCRdb to about 2015). About the investigation overall: In model experiments, template switching captured about one uniquely barcoded TCR beta cDNA molecule for every two T cells. To track age-related changes in TCR beta repertoire diversity, the study relied on deep sequencing normalized with unique cDNA molecular identifiers. For two donors (one aged 18 to 30 and one aged 80 or older), the study analyzed two additional independent replicas of 1 million unique cDNA reads from the same blood draw. To avoid experimental bias, donors of different ages were spread randomly across the sequencing lanes. The donors were divided into four age groups: young (average around 15 years), middle-aged (about 39), aged (about 56) and long-lived (more than 75).

Systemically healthy Caucasian individuals from Russia, 39 in total and aged roughly 6 to 95 years, were included as donors. Approximately 9.3 milliliters of peripheral blood were drawn from each donor into EDTA-treated Vacutainer tubes. Ficoll-Paque density-gradient centrifugation was used to isolate PBMCs, with at least 6.5 million per sample. Total RNA was extracted from PBMCs with Trizol reagent, with at least 6 micrograms obtained per sample. For every donor, an aliquot of PBMCs went through flow cytometry to measure the percentages of naive CD45RAhigh/CD27high T cells. Libraries were built with 5' RACE. The sample was run on an Illumina HiSeq 2500. A second roughly 6 to 12 cycle PCR used a sample-barcoded 5' primer and a J-beta primer mix. A template-switch 5' adaptor carrying 12 random nucleotides introduced a unique molecular identifier onto each TCR beta cDNA molecule. Each sample yielded at least 2.5 million CDR3-containing paired-end reads. The Mint cDNA synthesis kit, primed by a TRBC-specific oligonucleotide, was used to synthesize first-strand cDNA from all RNA. After uracil-DNA glycosylase treatment, a first 18-cycle PCR used universal primers M1SS and BC2_uni_R on all cDNA. The paper's processing steps were these. For normalization, 1 million high-quality reads were randomly selected from each sample, with every read carrying a distinct molecular identifier. Reads with shared molecular identifiers were discarded instead of being binned into consensus sequences. MiTCR, with a Q25 quality threshold and the strictest error-elimination algorithm, was used for CDR3 identification, clonotype clustering and error correction. A nonparametric unseen species model with Euler transformation was used to estimate a lower bound on total TCR beta diversity. The public reads were run again by TCRdb, first through fastp at Q25 and then through MiXCR, and only productive beta chains were kept. Rows are unified per CDR3 protein, each entry keeping the most common DNA and genes. The V and J calls follow TCRdb's processing rather than the paper's. In this sample the table shows under 750,000 distinct CDR3 sequences, 40% to 50% of which occur a single time. Together, the top ten hold 20% to 25% of the sample.

Concerning this clonotype: Its antigen has not been determined. No much larger clone is present one base from it, and per-base qualities are unavailable.

General conclusions and limits of the study: Because donor CMV infection status was unknown, age-related changes in expanded clonotypes were potentially confounded. Total diversity estimates from one million sequenced T cells were considered lower bounds and underestimates. As age increased, observed TCR beta diversity per million T cells dropped in a roughly linear way, and a significant reduction was already evident by age roughly 36. Bulk unsorted PBMC profiling prevented conclusive comparison of naive and antigen-experienced compartments. There was a strong correlation between observed TCR beta diversity and the percentage of naive T cells measured by flow cytometry. Compared with the aged group, more naive CD4+ T cells, fewer expanded clones and increased TCR diversity were shown by the long-lived group, suggesting age selection.

In the germline V gene, CDR1 corresponds to SQVTM and CDR2 to ANQGSEA. Trimmed from V: 7 bases; trimmed from J: 6 bases; junction bases lacking a gene match: 8. The CDR3 goes from the cysteine to the phenylalanine over 14 residues. Of the read, only the CDR3 DNA is kept; its 42 bases are in frame from base 1. The rearranged segments are TRBV29-1 and TRBJ2-1, with TRBD1 matching 11 junction bases. The source is a man older than 75 in good health. The sequencing input was blood. The DNA is TGCAGCGCGGACAGGGGGCAAGTGAGCAATGAGCAGTTCTTC. This sequence encodes CSADRGQVSNEQFF.